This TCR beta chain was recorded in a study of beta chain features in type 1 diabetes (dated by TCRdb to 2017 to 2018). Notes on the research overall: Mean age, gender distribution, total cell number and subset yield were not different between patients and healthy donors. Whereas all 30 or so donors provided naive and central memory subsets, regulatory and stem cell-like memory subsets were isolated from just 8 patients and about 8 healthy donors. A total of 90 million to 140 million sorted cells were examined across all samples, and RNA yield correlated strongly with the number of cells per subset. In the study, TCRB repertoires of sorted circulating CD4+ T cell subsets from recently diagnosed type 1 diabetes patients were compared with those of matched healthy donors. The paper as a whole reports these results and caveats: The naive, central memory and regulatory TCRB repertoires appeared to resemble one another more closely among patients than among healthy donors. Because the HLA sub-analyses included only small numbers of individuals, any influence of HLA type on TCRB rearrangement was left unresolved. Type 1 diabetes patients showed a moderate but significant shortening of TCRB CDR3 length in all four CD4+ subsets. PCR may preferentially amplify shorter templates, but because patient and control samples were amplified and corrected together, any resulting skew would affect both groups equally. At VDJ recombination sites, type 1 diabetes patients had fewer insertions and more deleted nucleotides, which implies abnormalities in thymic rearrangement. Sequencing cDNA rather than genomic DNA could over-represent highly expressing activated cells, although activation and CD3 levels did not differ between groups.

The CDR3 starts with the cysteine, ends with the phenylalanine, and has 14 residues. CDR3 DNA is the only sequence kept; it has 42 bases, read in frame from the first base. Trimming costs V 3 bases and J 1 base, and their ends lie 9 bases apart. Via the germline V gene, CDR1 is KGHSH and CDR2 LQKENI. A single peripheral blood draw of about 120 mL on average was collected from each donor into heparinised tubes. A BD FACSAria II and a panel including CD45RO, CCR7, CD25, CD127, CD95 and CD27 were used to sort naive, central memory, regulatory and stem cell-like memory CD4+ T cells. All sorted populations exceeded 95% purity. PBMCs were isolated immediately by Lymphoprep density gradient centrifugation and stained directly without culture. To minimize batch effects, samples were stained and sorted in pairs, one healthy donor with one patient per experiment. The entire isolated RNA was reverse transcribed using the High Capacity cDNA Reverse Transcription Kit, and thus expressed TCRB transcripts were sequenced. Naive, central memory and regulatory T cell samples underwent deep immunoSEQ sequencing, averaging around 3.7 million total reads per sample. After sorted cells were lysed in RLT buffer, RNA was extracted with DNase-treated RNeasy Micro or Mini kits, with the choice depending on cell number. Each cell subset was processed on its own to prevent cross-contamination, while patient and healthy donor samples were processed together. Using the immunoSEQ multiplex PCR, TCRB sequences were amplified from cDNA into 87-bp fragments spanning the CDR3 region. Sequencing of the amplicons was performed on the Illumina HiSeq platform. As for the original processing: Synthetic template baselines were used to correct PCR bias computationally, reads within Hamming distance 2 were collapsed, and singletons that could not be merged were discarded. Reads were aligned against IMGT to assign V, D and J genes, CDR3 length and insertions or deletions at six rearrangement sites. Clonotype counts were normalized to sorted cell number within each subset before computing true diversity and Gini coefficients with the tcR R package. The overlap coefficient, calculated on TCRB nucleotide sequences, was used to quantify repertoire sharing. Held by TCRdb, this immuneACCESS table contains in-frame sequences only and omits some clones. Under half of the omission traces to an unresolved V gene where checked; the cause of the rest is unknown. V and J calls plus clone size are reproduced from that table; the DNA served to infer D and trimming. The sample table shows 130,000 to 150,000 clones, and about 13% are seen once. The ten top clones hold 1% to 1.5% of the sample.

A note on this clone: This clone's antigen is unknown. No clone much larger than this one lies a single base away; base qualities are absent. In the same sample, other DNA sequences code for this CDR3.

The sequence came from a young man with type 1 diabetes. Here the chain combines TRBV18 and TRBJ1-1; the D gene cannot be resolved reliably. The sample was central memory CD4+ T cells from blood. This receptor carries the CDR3 CASSPVNGNTEAFF. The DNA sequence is TGTGCCAGCTCACCGGTCAACGGGAACACTGAAGCTTTCTTT.